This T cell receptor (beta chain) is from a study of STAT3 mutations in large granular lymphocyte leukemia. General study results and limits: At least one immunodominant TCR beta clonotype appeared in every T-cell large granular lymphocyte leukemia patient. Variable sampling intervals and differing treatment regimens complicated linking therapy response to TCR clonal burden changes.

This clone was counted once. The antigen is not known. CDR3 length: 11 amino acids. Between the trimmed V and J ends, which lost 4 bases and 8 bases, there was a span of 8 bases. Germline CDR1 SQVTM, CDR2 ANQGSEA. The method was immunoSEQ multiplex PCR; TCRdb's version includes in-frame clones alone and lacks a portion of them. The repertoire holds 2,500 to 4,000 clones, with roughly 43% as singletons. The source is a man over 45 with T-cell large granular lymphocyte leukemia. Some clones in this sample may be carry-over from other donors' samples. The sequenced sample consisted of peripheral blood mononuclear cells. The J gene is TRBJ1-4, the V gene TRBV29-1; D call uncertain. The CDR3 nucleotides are TGCAGCGTTGGTCTCCAGGAAAAACTGTTTTTT. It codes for CSVGLQEKLFF.